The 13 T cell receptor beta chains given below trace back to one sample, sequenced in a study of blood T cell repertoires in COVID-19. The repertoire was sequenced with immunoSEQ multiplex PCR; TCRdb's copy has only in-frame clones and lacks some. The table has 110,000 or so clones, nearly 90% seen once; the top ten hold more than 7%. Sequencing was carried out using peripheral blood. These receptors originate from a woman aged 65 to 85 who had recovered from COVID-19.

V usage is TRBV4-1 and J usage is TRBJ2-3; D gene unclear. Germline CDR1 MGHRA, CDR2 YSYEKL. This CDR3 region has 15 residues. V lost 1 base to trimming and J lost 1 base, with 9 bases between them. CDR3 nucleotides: TGCGCCAGCAGCCAAGGCGACGCGGGCACAGATACGCAGTATTTT. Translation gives CASSQGDAGTDTQYF.

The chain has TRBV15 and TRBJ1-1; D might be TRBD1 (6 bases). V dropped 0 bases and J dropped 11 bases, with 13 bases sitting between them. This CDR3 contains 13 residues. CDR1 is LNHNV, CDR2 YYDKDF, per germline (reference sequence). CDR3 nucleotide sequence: TGTGCCACCAGCAGAGACCACCGGACAGTCGCTTTCTTT. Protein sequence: CATSRDHRTVAFF.

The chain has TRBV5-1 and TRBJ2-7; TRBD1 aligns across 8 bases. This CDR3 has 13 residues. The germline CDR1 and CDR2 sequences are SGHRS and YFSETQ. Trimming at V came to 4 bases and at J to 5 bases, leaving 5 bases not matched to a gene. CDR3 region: CASSLQGADEQYF. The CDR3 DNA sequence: TGCGCCAGCAGCCTGCAGGGGGCTGACGAGCAGTACTTC.

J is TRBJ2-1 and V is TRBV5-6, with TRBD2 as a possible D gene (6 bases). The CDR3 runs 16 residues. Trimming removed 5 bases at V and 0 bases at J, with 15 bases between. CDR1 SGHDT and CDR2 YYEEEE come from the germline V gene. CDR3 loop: CASSPLAGSSYNEQFF. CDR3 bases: TGTGCCAGCAGTCCATTAGCCGGGAGCTCCTACAATGAGCAGTTCTTC.

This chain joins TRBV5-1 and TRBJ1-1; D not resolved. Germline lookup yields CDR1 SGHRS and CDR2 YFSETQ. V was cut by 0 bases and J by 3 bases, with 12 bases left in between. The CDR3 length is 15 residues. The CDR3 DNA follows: TGCGCCAGCAGCTTGGCGCCGGGTAGTGACACTGAAGCTTTCTTT. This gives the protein CASSLAPGSDTEAFF.

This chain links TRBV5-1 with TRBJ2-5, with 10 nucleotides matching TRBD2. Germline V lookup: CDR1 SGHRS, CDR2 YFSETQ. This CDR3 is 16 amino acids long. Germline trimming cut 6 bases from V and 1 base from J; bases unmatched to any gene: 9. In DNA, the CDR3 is TGCGCCAGCACCTTCCTTTTAGCGGGAGGCCAAGAGACCCAGTACTTC. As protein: CASTFLLAGGQETQYF.

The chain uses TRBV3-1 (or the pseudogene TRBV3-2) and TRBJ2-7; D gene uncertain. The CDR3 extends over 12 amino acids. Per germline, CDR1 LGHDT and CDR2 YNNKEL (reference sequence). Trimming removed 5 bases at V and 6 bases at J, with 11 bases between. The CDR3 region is CASSATRSEQYF. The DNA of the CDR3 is TGTGCCAGCAGCGCAACCCGGTCCGAGCAGTACTTC.

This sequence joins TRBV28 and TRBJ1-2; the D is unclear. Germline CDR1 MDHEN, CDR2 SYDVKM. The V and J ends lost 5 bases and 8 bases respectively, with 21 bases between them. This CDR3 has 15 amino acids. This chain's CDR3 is CASSPPGLAPIGYTF. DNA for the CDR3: TGTGCCAGCAGTCCCCCCGGCCTAGCGCCTATCGGCTACACCTTC.

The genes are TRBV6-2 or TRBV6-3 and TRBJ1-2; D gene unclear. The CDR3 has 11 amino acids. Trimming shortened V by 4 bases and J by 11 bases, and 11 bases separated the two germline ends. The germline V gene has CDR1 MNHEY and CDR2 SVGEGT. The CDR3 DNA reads TGTGCCAGCAGTTCGACTTTTGGGTACACCTTC. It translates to CASSSTFGYTF.

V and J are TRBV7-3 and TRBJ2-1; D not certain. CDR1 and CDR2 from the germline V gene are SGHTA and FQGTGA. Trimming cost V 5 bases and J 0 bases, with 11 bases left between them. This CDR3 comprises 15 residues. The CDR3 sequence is CASSPTRSSYNEQFF. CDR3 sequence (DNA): TGTGCCAGCAGCCCGACGCGGAGCTCCTACAATGAGCAGTTCTTC.

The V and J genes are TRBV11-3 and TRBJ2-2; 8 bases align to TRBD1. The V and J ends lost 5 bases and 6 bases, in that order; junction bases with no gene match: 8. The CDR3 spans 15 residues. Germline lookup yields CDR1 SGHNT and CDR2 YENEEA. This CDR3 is CASSRGRGLAGELFF. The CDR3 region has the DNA TGTGCCAGCAGCCGGGGCAGGGGGCTAGCCGGGGAGCTGTTTTTT.

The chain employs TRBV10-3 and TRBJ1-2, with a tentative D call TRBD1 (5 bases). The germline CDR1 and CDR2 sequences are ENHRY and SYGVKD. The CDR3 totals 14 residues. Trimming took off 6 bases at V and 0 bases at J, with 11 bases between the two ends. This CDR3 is CAIRVGGANYGYTF. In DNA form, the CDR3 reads TGTGCCATCAGGGTAGGAGGGGCTAACTATGGCTACACCTTC.

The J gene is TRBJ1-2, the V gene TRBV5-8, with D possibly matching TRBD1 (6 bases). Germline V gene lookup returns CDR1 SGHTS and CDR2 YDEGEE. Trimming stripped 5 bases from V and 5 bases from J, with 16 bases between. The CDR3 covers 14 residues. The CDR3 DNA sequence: TGTGCCAGCAGTGTCCCCACAGGGTATTATGGCTACACCTTC. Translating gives CASSVPTGYYGYTF.